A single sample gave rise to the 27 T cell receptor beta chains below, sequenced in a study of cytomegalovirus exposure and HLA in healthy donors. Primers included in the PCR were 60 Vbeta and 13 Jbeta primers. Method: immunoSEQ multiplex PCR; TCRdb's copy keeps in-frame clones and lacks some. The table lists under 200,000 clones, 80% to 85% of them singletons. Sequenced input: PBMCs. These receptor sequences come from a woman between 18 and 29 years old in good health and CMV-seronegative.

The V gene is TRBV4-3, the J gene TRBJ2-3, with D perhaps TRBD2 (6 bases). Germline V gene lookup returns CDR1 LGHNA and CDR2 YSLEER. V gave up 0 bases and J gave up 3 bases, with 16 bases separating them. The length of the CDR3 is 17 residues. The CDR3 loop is CASSQDGGTGRTDTQYF. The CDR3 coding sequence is TGCGCCAGCAGCCAAGATGGCGGGACTGGACGGACAGATACGCAGTATTTT.

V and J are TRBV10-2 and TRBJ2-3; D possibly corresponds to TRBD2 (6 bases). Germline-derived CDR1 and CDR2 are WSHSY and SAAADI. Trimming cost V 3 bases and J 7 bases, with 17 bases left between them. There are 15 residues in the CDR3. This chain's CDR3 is CASSDWGGIINTQYF. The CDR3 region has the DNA TGCGCCAGCAGTGACTGGGGCGGGATAATTAATACGCAGTATTTT.

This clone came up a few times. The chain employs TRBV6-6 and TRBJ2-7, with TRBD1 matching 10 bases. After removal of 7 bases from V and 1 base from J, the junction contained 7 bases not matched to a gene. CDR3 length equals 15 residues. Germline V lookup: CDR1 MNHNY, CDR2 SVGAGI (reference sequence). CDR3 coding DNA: TGTGCCAGCAAAAGGGACAGGGGACTTTCCTACGAGCAGTACGTC. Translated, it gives CASKRDRGLSYEQYV.

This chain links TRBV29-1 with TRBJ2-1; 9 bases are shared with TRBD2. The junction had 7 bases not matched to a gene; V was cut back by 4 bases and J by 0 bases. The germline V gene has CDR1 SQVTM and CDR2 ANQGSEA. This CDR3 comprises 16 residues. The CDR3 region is CSVGTSVSSSYNEQFF. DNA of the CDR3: TGCAGCGTTGGGACTAGCGTCTCGAGCTCCTACAATGAGCAGTTCTTC.

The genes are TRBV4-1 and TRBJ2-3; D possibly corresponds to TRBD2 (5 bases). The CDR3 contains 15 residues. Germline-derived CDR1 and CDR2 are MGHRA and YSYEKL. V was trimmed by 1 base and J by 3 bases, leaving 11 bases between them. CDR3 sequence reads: CASSQVLVQTDTQYF. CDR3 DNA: TGCGCCAGCAGCCAAGTACTAGTTCAGACAGATACGCAGTATTTT.

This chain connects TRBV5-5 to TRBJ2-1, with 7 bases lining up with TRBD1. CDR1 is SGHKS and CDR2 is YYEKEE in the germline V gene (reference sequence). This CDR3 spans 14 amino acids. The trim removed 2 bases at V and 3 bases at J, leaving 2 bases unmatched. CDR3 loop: CASSFRDSYNEQFF. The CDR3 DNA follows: TGTGCCAGCAGCTTCCGGGACAGCTACAATGAGCAGTTCTTC.

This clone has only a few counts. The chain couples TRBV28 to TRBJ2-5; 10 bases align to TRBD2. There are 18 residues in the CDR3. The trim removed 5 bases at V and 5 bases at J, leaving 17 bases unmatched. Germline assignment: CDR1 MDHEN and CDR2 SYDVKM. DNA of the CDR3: TGTGCCAGCAGTCCCCCAGCCTTAGCGGGAGGAGGTATGGAGACCCAGTACTTC. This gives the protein CASSPPALAGGGMETQYF.

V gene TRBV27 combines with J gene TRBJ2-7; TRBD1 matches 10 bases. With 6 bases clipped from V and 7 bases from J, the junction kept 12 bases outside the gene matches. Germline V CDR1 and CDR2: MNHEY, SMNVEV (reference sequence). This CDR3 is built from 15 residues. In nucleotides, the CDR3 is TGTGCCAGCAGCATGGGACAGGGGTACCTAGGAGAGCAGTACGTC. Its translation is CASSMGQGYLGEQYV.

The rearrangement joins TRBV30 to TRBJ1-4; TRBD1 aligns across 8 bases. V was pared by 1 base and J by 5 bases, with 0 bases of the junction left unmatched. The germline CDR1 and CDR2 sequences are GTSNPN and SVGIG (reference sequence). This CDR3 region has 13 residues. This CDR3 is CAWSGQGNEKLFF. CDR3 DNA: TGTGCCTGGAGTGGACAGGGGAATGAAAAACTGTTTTTT.

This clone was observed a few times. The CDR3 DNA reads as TGTGCCAGCAGTTTAGGGGTGGACACTGAAGCTTTCTTT. This gives the protein CASSLGVDTEAFF. The rearrangement links TRBV6-5 to TRBJ1-1; a possible D gene is TRBD1 (5 bases). Trimming shortened V by 4 bases and J by 3 bases, and 9 bases separated the two germline ends. This CDR3 is built from 13 residues. The germline CDR1 and CDR2 sequences are MNHEY and SVGAGI.

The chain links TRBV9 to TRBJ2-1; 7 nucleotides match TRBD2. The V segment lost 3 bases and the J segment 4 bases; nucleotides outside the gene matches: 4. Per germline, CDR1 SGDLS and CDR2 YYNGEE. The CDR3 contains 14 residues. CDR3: CASSGRLAYNEQFF. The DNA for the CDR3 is TGTGCCAGCAGCGGGAGACTAGCTTACAATGAGCAGTTCTTC.

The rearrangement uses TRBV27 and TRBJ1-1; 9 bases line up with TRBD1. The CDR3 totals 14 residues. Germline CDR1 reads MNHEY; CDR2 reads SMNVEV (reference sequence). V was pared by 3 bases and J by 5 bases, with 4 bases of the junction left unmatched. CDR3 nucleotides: TGTGCCAGCAGTTTCAGACAGGGGGGGACTGAAGCTTTCTTT. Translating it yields CASSFRQGGTEAFF.

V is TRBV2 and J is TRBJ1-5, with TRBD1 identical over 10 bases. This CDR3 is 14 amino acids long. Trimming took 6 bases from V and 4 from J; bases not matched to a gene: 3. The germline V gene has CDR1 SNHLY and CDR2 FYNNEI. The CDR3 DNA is TGTGCCAGCAGGATGGGACAGGGGAATCAGCCCCAGCATTTT. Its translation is CASRMGQGNQPQHF.

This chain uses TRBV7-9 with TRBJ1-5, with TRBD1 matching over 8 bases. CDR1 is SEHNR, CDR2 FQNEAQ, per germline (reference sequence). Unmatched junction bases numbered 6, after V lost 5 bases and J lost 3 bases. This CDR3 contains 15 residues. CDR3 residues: CASSRGTGPNQPQHF. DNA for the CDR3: TGTGCCAGCAGCCGCGGGACAGGCCCCAATCAGCCCCAGCATTTT.

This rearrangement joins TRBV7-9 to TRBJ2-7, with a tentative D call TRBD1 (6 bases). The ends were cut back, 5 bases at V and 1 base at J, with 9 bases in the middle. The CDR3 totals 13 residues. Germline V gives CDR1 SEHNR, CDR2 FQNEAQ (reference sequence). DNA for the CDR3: TGTGCCAGCAGCAAAGACAGGTCCTACGAGCAGTACGTC. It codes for CASSKDRSYEQYV.

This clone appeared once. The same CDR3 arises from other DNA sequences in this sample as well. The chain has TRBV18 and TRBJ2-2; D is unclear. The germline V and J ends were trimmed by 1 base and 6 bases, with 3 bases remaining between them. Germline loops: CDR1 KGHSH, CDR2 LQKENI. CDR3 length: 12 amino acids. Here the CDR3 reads CASSPLAGELFF. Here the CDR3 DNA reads TGTGCCAGCTCACCACTAGCCGGGGAGCTGTTTTTT.

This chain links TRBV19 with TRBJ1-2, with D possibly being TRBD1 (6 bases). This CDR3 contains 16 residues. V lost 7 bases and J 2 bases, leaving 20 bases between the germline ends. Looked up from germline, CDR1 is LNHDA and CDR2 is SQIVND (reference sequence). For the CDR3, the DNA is TGTGCCAGTACCTTACGCTCGGACAGCCCGAACTATGGCTACACCTTC. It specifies CASTLRSDSPNYGYTF.

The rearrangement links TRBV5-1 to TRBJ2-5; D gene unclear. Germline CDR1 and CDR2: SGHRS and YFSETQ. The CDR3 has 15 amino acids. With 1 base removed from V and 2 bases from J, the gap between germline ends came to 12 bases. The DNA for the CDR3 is TGCGCCAGCAGCTTGCGCGAGGAGTGGCAAGAGACCCAGTACTTC. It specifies CASSLREEWQETQYF. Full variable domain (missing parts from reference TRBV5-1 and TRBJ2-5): KAGVTQTPRYLIKTRGQQVTLSCSPISGHRSVSWYQQTPGQGLQFLFEYFSETQRNKGNFPGRFSGRQFSNSRSEMNVSTLELGDSALYLCASSLREEWQETQYFGPGTRLLVL.

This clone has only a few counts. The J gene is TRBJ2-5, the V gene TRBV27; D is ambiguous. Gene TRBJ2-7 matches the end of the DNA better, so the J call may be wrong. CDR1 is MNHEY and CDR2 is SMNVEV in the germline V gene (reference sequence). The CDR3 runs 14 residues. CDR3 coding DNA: TGTGCCAGCAGTTTAACGGGTACTCCCTACGAGCAGTACTTC. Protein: CASSLTGTPYEQYF.

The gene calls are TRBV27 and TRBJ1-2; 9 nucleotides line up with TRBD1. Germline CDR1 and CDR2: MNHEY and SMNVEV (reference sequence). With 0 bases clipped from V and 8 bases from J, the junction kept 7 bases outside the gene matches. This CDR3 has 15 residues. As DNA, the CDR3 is TGTGCCAGCAGTTTATCCGGGACAGGGTGGTGCGGCTACACCTTC. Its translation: CASSLSGTGWCGYTF.

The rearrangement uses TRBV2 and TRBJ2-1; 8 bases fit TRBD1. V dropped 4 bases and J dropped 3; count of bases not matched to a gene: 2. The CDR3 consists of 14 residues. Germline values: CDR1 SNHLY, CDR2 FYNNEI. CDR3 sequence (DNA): TGTGCCAGCAGTGGGGGGACAGGCTACAATGAGCAGTTCTTC. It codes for CASSGGTGYNEQFF. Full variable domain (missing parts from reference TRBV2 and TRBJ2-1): EPEVTQTPSHQVTQMGQEVILRCVPISNHLYFYWYRQILGQKVEFLVSFYNNEISEKSEIFDDQFSVERPDGSNFTLKIRSTKLEDSAMYFCASSGGTGYNEQFFGPGTRLTVL.

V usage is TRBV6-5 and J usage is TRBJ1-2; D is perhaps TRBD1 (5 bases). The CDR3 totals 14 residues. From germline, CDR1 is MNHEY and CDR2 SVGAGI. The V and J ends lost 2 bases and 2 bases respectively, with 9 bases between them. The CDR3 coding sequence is TGTGCCAGCAGTTACGTCGGGGGAAACTATGGCTACACCTTC. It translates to CASSYVGGNYGYTF.

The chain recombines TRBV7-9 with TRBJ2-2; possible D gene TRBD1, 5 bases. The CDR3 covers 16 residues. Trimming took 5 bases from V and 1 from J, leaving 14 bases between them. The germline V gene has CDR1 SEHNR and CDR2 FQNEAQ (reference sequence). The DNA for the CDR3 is TGTGCCAGCAGCACCCATAAGGGGTTGAACACCGGGGAGCTGTTTTTT. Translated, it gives CASSTHKGLNTGELFF.

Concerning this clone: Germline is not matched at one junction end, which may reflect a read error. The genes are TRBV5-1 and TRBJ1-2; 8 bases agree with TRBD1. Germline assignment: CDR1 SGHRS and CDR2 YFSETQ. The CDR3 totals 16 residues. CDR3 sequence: CAGSLESAGGAEGYTF. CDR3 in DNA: TGCGCCGGCAGCTTGGAGAGTGCAGGGGGCGCTGAAGGCTACACCTTC.

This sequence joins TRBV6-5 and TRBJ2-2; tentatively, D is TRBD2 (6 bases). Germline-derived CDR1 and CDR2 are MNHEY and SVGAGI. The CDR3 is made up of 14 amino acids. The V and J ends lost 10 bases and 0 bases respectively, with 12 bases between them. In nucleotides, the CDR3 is TGTGCCACGCGGGGCTCGCCGAACACCGGGGAGCTGTTTTTT. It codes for CATRGSPNTGELFF.

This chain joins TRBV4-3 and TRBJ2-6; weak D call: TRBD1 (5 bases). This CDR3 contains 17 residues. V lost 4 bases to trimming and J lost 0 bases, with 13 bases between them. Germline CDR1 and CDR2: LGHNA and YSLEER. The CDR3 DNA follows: TGCGCCAGCAGCCCCGTTGGCAGGGTCTCTGGGGCCAACGTCCTGACTTTC. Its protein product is CASSPVGRVSGANVLTF.

The CDR3: CASSASGSTDTQYF. As DNA, the CDR3 is TGTGCCAGTAGTGCAAGCGGAAGCACAGATACGCAGTATTTT. The chain carries TRBV19 and TRBJ2-3; the D gene is possibly TRBD2 (5 bases). The germline V gene has CDR1 LNHDA and CDR2 SQIVND (reference sequence). The CDR3 is made up of 14 amino acids. V was shortened by 5 bases and J by 0 bases, with 9 bases between the two germline ends.